The subject of this entry is one T cell receptor (beta chain). This clonotype has a count of ten or more. The antigen it recognizes is unknown. Base qualities were left out, and no much larger clone turns up one base away. To synthesize cDNA, template-switch 5'RACE was performed with a primer carrying a 10-nucleotide random unique molecular identifier so that each TCR transcript was tagged. Over 200 million TCR-beta sequences, covering 15-18 subjects, were produced in each sequencing run. The RNeasy kit was used to extract total RNA. The KAPA Real-time Library Amplification kit was used to amplify TCR-beta VDJ regions with primers for the TCR constant region and the 5'RACE anchor. A first PCR added sample indexes and Illumina adaptors, and a second PCR then raised library yield. After purification with Ampure beads, the TCR product of roughly 650 bp was size-selected on a 2% E-gel SizeSelection system. Before pooling, library quality was checked on a Bioanalyzer, concentration was measured with Qubit, and libraries were quantified with the Kapa Library Quantification kit. An Illumina HiSeq 2500 was used to sequence the libraries paired-end at 2 x 150 bp. To increase sequence diversity, about 24-32% phiX was spiked into each library pool. In the original analysis: The UMI-based MiGEC pipeline processed quality-filtered reads and removed over 75% of raw TCR sequences during error correction. VDJ genes were aligned to IMGT germline references, and clonotypes were defined by unique CDR3 amino acid sequence plus V-J genes. Clonal expansion, Shannon diversity and CDR3 relatedness were evaluated with VDJtools (CalcPairwiseDistances, ClusterSamples), while phylogenetic trees were built in CLCbio workbench. A clone was classed as expanded if it had 8 or more unique UMIs, a cutoff based on coefficient-of-variation modelling across technical triplicates. Using fastp at Q25 and MiXCR, TCRdb reprocessed the public reads and kept productive beta chains. When rows share a CDR3 protein, they turn into one entry using the most common DNA and genes. The V and J calls were determined by TCRdb, not by the authors. This sample lists about 55,000 distinct CDR3 sequences; approximately 25% were detected once. In total, the top ten clones hold 4.6% of the sample.

Per the publication, the time point label means: technical triplicate 2. For the unsorted PBMC libraries, 2 million PBMCs were stored in RNAlater at -80 degrees C until RNA extraction and were used to generate the libraries. Peripheral blood underwent Ficoll-Hypaque density gradient centrifugation to isolate PBMCs, which were then cryopreserved in liquid nitrogen. The data belong to a study of neurological immune-mediated disorders (dated 2019 in TCRdb). With regard to the full study: Using UMI-based sequencing, the study compared peripheral blood TCR-beta repertoires from patients with HTLV-I-associated myelopathy (HAM/TSP), patients with multiple sclerosis, and healthy controls. Longitudinal samples, technical triplicates and paired sorted CD4+ and CD8+ T-cell subsets, alongside PBMC samples, were included among the roughly 100 TCR-beta libraries. Technical triplicate libraries were sequenced to precisely calculate how much the frequency of each individual clone varied. Of the 65 to 70 subjects in the cohort, approximately 15 were HAM/TSP patients, some 34 were multiple sclerosis patients, and some 20 were healthy controls.

Trimming removed 0 bases from V and 7 bases from J, leaving 7 bases between the germline ends. The cysteine opens and the phenylalanine closes a CDR3 of 13 amino acids. Of all the DNA, just the CDR3 is kept, 39 bases in frame from base 1. The germline V gene specifies SGDLS as CDR1 and YYNGEE as CDR2. Broader findings and caveats from the paper: Expanded clones from different subjects shared no identical CDR3 amino acid sequences, which suggests that TCR-beta repertoires were private in all groups. TCR clonal expansion was highest in HAM/TSP patients and lowest in MS patients, with MS patients falling below even healthy controls.

The TCR comes from a man aged 55 to 70 with HTLV-1-associated myelopathy (HAM/TSP). The chain couples TRBV9 to TRBJ2-2; no D gene is confidently identified. Specimen: PBMCs. The CDR3 reads CASSVVEHGELFF. In nucleotides, the sequence is TGTGCCAGCAGCGTAGTCGAGCACGGGGAGCTGTTTTTT.